Listed below are T cell receptor beta chains from one sample, sequenced in a study of graft-versus-host responses after intestinal transplantation. Profiling relied on immunoSEQ multiplex PCR, and the TCRdb table lists in-frame clones only, not all of them. Among 13,000 or so clones listed, about 74% were seen once. The source was ileum tissue, collected 16 days after intestinal transplant. The receptors originated from a human patient who received an intestinal transplant, so some T cells may come from the graft donor. Each CDR3 is given with its conserved first and last residue. A D gene is named only where the DNA matches it firmly. For some rows the clone size is stated as once, few or many, or as a class when expanded; others skip it.

clone_size	v_call	d_call	j_call	cdr3_aa	cdr3_nt
.	TRBV2	.	TRBJ1-1	CASSDKLGGAYANTEAFF	TGTGCCAGCAGTGATAAGTTAGGGGGTGCGTACGCGAACACTGAAGCTTTCTTT
.	TRBV13	TRBD1	TRBJ2-1	CASSFLPDRGNEQFF	TGTGCCAGCAGCTTTCTCCCGGACAGGGGCAATGAGCAGTTCTTC
.	TRBV7-9	TRBD1	TRBJ2-1	CASSPLRGRAFDEQFF	TGTGCCAGCAGCCCTCTTAGGGGGCGCGCATTTGATGAGCAGTTCTTC
once	TRBV7-9	.	TRBJ2-5	CASGPGQLRETQYF	TGTGCCAGCGGGCCAGGACAACTTAGGGAGACCCAGTACTTC
.	TRBV18	TRBD2	TRBJ2-3	CASSLTSGGSDTQYF	TGTGCCAGCTCATTGACTAGCGGGGGGTCAGATACGCAGTATTTT
.	TRBV5-5	TRBD1	TRBJ2-1	CASSLGTGSSYNEQFF	TGTGCCAGCAGCTTGGGGACAGGGAGCTCCTACAATGAGCAGTTCTTC
.	TRBV5-1	.	TRBJ2-5	CASSLAYGTQYF	TGCGCCAGCAGCTTGGCCTACGGGACCCAGTACTTC
medium-sized	TRBV6-5	TRBD2	TRBJ2-4	CASSYSPSGFQYF	TGTGCCAGCAGTTACTCGCCTAGCGGATTTCAGTACTTC
.	TRBV20-1	TRBD2	TRBJ2-5	CSASGAGVQYF	TGCAGTGCTAGCGGGGCGGGGGTCCAGTACTTC
.	TRBV13	TRBD2	TRBJ2-5	CASSPRGSGGQTQYF	TGTGCCAGCAGCCCCCGGGGTAGCGGGGGTCAGACCCAGTACTTC
few	TRBV9	.	TRBJ1-5	CASSVEGRVNQPQHF	TGTGCCAGCAGCGTAGAGGGCAGGGTCAATCAGCCCCAGCATTTT
.	TRBV6-5	.	TRBJ2-7	CASSYPGNEQYF	TGTGCCAGCAGTTACCCGGGGAACGAGCAGTACTTC
once	TRBV12-5	TRBD1	TRBJ1-1	CASGLVRTGERNTEAFF	TGTGCTAGTGGTTTGGTACGAACAGGGGAGAGGAACACTGAAGCTTTCTTT
once	TRBV4-1	TRBD1	TRBJ2-4	CASSHPNRPPRQGLNIQYF	TGCGCCAGCAGCCACCCCAATAGGCCCCCCCGACAGGGGCTAAACATTCAGTACTTC
.	TRBV6-5	TRBD1	TRBJ1-1	CASSLTGGNTEAFF	TGTGCCAGCAGTTTGACAGGGGGGAACACTGAAGCTTTCTTT
.	TRBV19	.	TRBJ1-2	CASSIGSGIYGYTF	TGTGCCAGTAGTATTGGGTCAGGGATCTATGGCTACACCTTC
.	TRBV28	TRBD2	TRBJ2-1	CASSLLAGVYNEQFF	TGTGCCAGCAGTTTGCTAGCGGGGGTCTACAATGAGCAGTTCTTC
.	TRBV6-6	TRBD2	TRBJ2-5	CASSLLAGQETQYF	TGTGCCAGCAGTTTACTAGCGGGGCAAGAGACCCAGTACTTC